One and the same sample provided the 14 T cell receptor beta chains below, sequenced in a study of graft-versus-host responses after intestinal transplantation. Method: immunoSEQ multiplex PCR; TCRdb's copy keeps in-frame clones and lacks some. The sample contains about 97,000 clones, 91% of which appear only once. For these receptors, no antigen is known. The sample was unstimulated CD4+ T cells sorted from spleen or lymph node cells, taken before transplant. Source of these receptors: a human donor who was the organ donor for an intestinal transplant.

The V and J genes are TRBV10-3 and TRBJ2-1; the D gene is possibly TRBD2 (6 bases). Trimming took 10 bases from V and 4 from J, leaving 14 bases between them. There are 13 residues in the CDR3. Germline assignment: CDR1 ENHRY and CDR2 SYGVKD. CDR3 protein: CATEGDIYNEQFF. CDR3 coding DNA: TGTGCCACGGAGGGTGACATTTACAATGAGCAGTTCTTC.

The chain is built from TRBV28 and TRBJ1-6; TRBD1 might be the D (6 bases). Germline values: CDR1 MDHEN, CDR2 SYDVKM. V was pared by 5 bases and J by 10 bases, with 9 bases between. This CDR3 comprises 12 residues. The CDR3 DNA follows: TGTGCCAGCAGTGCAGGGGTCTCACCCCTCCACTTT. Protein: CASSAGVSPLHF.

The chain uses TRBV4-3 and TRBJ2-3; D may be TRBD2 (5 bases). Germline V gene sequence: CDR1 LGHNA, CDR2 YSLEER. The V and J ends lost 0 bases and 4 bases respectively, with 11 bases between them. The length of the CDR3 is 15 residues. The CDR3 bases are TGCGCCAGCAGCCAAGATCTAAGCGGCTCAGATACGCAGTATTTT. Its protein is CASSQDLSGSDTQYF.

The rearrangement links TRBV7-9 to TRBJ1-4, with TRBD1 identical over 7 bases. The V gene's germline CDR1 is SEHNR and CDR2 FQNEAQ (reference sequence). This CDR3 contains 15 residues. Trimming cost V 1 base and J 4 bases; bases outside gene matches: 3. CDR3 coding DNA: TGTGCCAGCAGCTTAGGGGACAGCTATAATGAAAAACTGTTTTTT. Its protein is CASSLGDSYNEKLFF. Drawing the rest from reference TRBV7-9 and TRBJ1-4, the complete variable domain is DTGVSQNPRHKITKRGQNVTFRCDPISEHNRLYWYRQTLGQGPEFLTYFQNEAQLEKSRLLSDRFSAERPKGSFSTLEIQRTEQGDSAMYLCASSLGDSYNEKLFFGSGTQLSVL.

The V call is TRBV27, the J call TRBJ1-2, with 7 bases that match TRBD1. Losses at the gene ends were 3 bases for V and 4 bases for J; bases not matched to a gene: 8. Looked up from germline, CDR1 is MNHEY and CDR2 is SMNVEV (reference sequence). CDR3 length: 15 residues. CDR3 protein: CASSFLGGTVYGYTF. Written as DNA, the CDR3 is TGTGCCAGCAGTTTTTTAGGCGGGACAGTCTATGGCTACACCTTC.

The chain combines TRBV2 with TRBJ2-1; 7 bases agree with TRBD2. The V gene end was trimmed by 6 bases and the J gene end by 8 bases; junction bases not matched to a gene: 16. The CDR3 loop spans 16 amino acids. Looked up from germline, CDR1 is SNHLY and CDR2 is FYNNEI. The CDR3, as DNA: TGTGCCAGCAGGACAACAAAGGGCCCCGGGGGGTATGAGCAGTTCTTC. Translating it yields CASRTTKGPGGYEQFF.

J is TRBJ2-7 and V is TRBV4-3; D is unresolved. Germline values: CDR1 LGHNA, CDR2 YSLEER. V was cut by 0 bases and J by 0 bases, with 9 bases left in between. The CDR3 contains 15 residues. The DNA for the CDR3 is TGCGCCAGCAGCCAAGAAGCGCAGAACTCCTACGAGCAGTACTTC. Its protein product is CASSQEAQNSYEQYF.

The V call is TRBV7-9, the J call TRBJ1-1; D may be TRBD1 (6 bases). The V end lost 0 bases, the J end lost 0 bases, and 8 bases lay between the germline ends. Germline CDR1 is SEHNR and CDR2 is FQNEAQ (reference sequence). The CDR3 is 15 residues long. The DNA for the CDR3 is TGTGCCAGCAGCTTAGCAGGGGGAATGAACACTGAAGCTTTCTTT. It translates to CASSLAGGMNTEAFF. Filled out from reference TRBV7-9 and TRBJ1-1, the complete variable domain reads DTGVSQNPRHKITKRGQNVTFRCDPISEHNRLYWYRQTLGQGPEFLTYFQNEAQLEKSRLLSDRFSAERPKGSFSTLEIQRTEQGDSAMYLCASSLAGGMNTEAFFGQGTRLTVV.

This clone was recorded only once. V is TRBV7-2 and J is TRBJ2-7; 7 bases are a match to TRBD2. The CDR3 has 16 amino acids. Germline lookup yields CDR1 SGHTA and CDR2 FQGNSA. Trimming cost V 4 bases and J 3 bases; bases outside gene matches: 12. The CDR3, as DNA: TGTGCCAGCAGCTCAGCCCTAGGGAGGGTTGGCTACGAGCAGTACTTC. Its protein product is CASSSALGRVGYEQYF.

V is TRBV5-8 and J is TRBJ2-5; tentative D call: TRBD2 (5 bases). Germline V gene lookup returns CDR1 SGHTS and CDR2 YDEGEE. Trimming removed 4 bases from V and 4 bases from J, with 14 bases in between. CDR3 length equals 14 residues. The CDR3 is CASSEFSTTETQYF. As DNA, the CDR3 is TGTGCCAGCAGCGAGTTTTCGACTACAGAGACCCAGTACTTC.

The chain carries TRBV7-9 and TRBJ1-4; D perhaps matches TRBD1 (6 bases). Germline CDR1 SEHNR, CDR2 FQNEAQ (reference sequence). Trimming took off 6 bases at V and 0 bases at J, with 17 bases between the two ends. The CDR3 is 17 residues long. CDR3 bases: TGTGCCAGCAGGGGGGCTGGGGCCAGAGCAACTAATGAAAAACTGTTTTTT. Protein: CASRGAGARATNEKLFF.

This clone was counted between two and nine times. The rearrangement joins TRBV6-5 to TRBJ1-3; 8 positions agree with TRBD1. CDR1 is MNHEY, CDR2 SVGAGI, per germline. V shed 6 bases, J shed 14 bases, and the junction held 6 bases outside the gene matches. This CDR3 is built from 11 residues. CDR3 sequence: CASSRGQGLYF. CDR3 coding DNA: TGTGCCAGCAGCCGTGGACAGGGTCTATATTTT.

The chain is built from TRBV5-1 and TRBJ2-5, with TRBD2 identical over 11 bases. Unmatched junction bases numbered 2, after V lost 4 bases and J lost 3 bases. Per the germline V gene, CDR1 is SGHRS and CDR2 is YFSETQ. CDR3 length: 14 residues. This chain's CDR3 is CASSPGLAEETQYF. CDR3 nucleotide sequence: TGCGCCAGCAGCCCGGGACTAGCGGAAGAGACCCAGTACTTC.

V is TRBV5-1 and J is TRBJ2-7, with 8 bases identical to TRBD2. Germline V gene sequence: CDR1 SGHRS, CDR2 YFSETQ. The CDR3 has 17 residues. Unmatched junction bases numbered 10, after V lost 2 bases and J lost 0 bases. The CDR3: CASSFAAGATTSYEQYF. The CDR3 region has the DNA TGCGCCAGCAGCTTCGCAGCGGGGGCCACCACCTCCTACGAGCAGTACTTC.